A single sample is the source of the 25 T cell receptor beta chains below, sequenced in a study of T-cell memory formation after mild COVID-19. TCRdb fed the 5' RACE reads into MiXCR, producing one record per CDR3 protein. The sample has 250,000 to 350,000 distinct CDR3 sequences; roughly a fifth are singletons. Sequencing used PBMCs or a T cell subset sorted from them (not recorded which). These receptors came from a man between 18 and 29 years old who had mild COVID-19 (a few samples of this study predate the infection). Cell type and time point are not known.

The chain carries TRBV28 and TRBJ1-6; TRBD1 matches 7 bases. Germline V lookup: CDR1 MDHEN, CDR2 SYDVKM. V was clipped by 6 bases and J by 7 bases; unmatched bases: 18. The CDR3 extends over 18 amino acids. CDR3 amino acids: CASRHHLNRGKENSPLHF. As DNA, the CDR3 is TGTGCCAGCAGGCATCACCTCAACAGGGGAAAGGAGAATTCACCCCTCCACTTT.

The chain combines TRBV7-3 with TRBJ2-5, with a possible D match to TRBD1 (6 bases). From germline, CDR1 is SGHTA and CDR2 FQGTGA. V gave up 4 bases and J gave up 5 bases, with 14 bases separating them. This CDR3 is built from 14 residues. The CDR3 is CASSSTGVGETQYF. The CDR3, as DNA: TGTGCCAGCAGCTCGACAGGAGTGGGGGAGACCCAGTACTTC.

This clonotype was detected a few times. CDR3 sequence: CASSHERFGTGIEKLFF. The DNA of the CDR3 is TGTGCCAGCAGCCACGAGCGGTTCGGGACAGGGATTGAAAAACTGTTTTTT. The rearrangement links TRBV11-2 to TRBJ1-4, with 9 nucleotides matching TRBD1. The length of the CDR3 is 17 residues. The germline CDR1 and CDR2 sequences are SGHAT and FQNNGV. Trimming cost V 5 bases and J 7 bases; bases outside gene matches: 14.

This clonotype occurred a few times. The V gene is TRBV7-3, the J gene TRBJ2-6; D might be TRBD2 (6 bases). The CDR3 extends over 16 amino acids. Germline V gene lookup returns CDR1 SGHTA and CDR2 FQGTGA. The V end was cut by 2 bases, the J end by 1 base, with 9 bases between. CDR3 sequence (DNA): TGTGCCAGCAGCTTACCGGGGGAGTCTGGGGCCAACGTCCTGACTTTC. Translating gives CASSLPGESGANVLTF.

This clonotype appeared a few times. This chain links TRBV6-5 with TRBJ1-1, with D possibly being TRBD1 (6 bases). Per the germline V gene, CDR1 is MNHEY and CDR2 is SVGAGI. V gave up 6 bases and J gave up 9 bases, with 14 bases separating them. The CDR3 has 12 residues. CDR3 loop: CASSKPQGKAFF. CDR3 nucleotide sequence: TGTGCCAGCAGCAAACCCCAGGGGAAAGCTTTCTTT.

This clonotype was seen more than once but under ten times. The chain employs TRBV5-6 and TRBJ2-1, with 13 bases aligning to TRBD2. The CDR3 spans 14 residues. J was trimmed by 10 bases and V by 4 bases; bases with no gene match: 5. Per germline, CDR1 SGHDT and CDR2 YYEEEE. For the CDR3, the DNA is TGTGCCAGCAGCCTGACTAGCGGGGGGATAGAGCAGTTCTTC. It yields the protein CASSLTSGGIEQFF.

The V call is TRBV4-2, the J call TRBJ2-2; 8 positions agree with TRBD1. V was pared by 2 bases and J by 2 bases, with 4 bases of the junction left unmatched. Germline lookup yields CDR1 LGHNA and CDR2 YNFKEQ. The CDR3 covers 16 residues. The CDR3: CASSQPGQGNTGELFF. The CDR3 nucleotides are TGTGCCAGCAGCCAACCAGGACAGGGAAACACCGGGGAGCTGTTTTTT.

This clonotype was observed a handful of times. The V call is TRBV20-1, the J call TRBJ2-3; 7 bases fit TRBD2. Trimming took 4 bases from V and 5 from J; bases not matched to a gene: 3. The CDR3 has 12 residues. Germline V CDR1 and CDR2: DFQATT, SNEGSKA (reference sequence). The CDR3 nucleotides are TGCAGTGCTACCGGGGAGGGAGATACGCAGTATTTT. Translated, it gives CSATGEGDTQYF.

The chain carries TRBV14 and TRBJ2-1; 7 nucleotides match TRBD2. From germline, CDR1 is SGHDN and CDR2 FVKESK. The V gene end was trimmed by 3 bases and the J gene end by 5 bases; junction bases not matched to a gene: 7. The CDR3 runs 15 residues. The CDR3 DNA is TGTGCCAGCAGCCACCGCGCGGGGGAGGACAATGAGCAGTTCTTC. It codes for CASSHRAGEDNEQFF.

The rearrangement links TRBV7-2 to TRBJ1-5; perhaps TRBD1 as D (5 bases). The CDR3 sequence is 13 residues long. Germline V gene sequence: CDR1 SGHTA, CDR2 FQGNSA. Trimming shortened V by 5 bases and J by 3 bases, and 8 bases separated the two germline ends. The CDR3 coding sequence is TGTGCCAGCAGCGCCGGGACCAATCAGCCCCAGCATTTT. It encodes CASSAGTNQPQHF. Combining the CDR3 with reference TRBV7-2 and TRBJ1-5 gives the whole variable domain GAGVSQSPSNKVTEKGKDVELRCDPISGHTALYWYRQSLGQGLEFLIYFQGNSAPDKSGLPSDRFSAERTGGSVSTLTIQRTQQEDSAVYLCASSAGTNQPQHFGDGTRLSIL.

This clonotype was seen ten or more times. The gene calls are TRBV11-2 and TRBJ2-1, with 8 positions matching TRBD2. Trimming took 4 bases from V and 5 from J; bases not matched to a gene: 13. This CDR3 spans 17 amino acids. Germline V gives CDR1 SGHAT, CDR2 FQNNGV. CDR3 DNA sequence: TGTGCCAGCAGCTCCCCTCTGAGCGGGGGATTCGACAATGAGCAGTTCTTC. This encodes CASSSPLSGGFDNEQFF.

The rearrangement uses TRBV7-8 and TRBJ1-2, with 7 bases identical to TRBD1. CDR1 and CDR2 (germline): SGHVS, FQNEAQ. The V gene end was trimmed by 1 base and the J gene end by 4 bases; junction bases not matched to a gene: 9. This CDR3 spans 16 amino acids. In DNA, the CDR3 is TGTGCCAGCAGCTTAGTTCGATACAGGGGCAGCTATGGCTACACCTTC. Protein: CASSLVRYRGSYGYTF.

The table lists this clonotype with a few counts. The rearrangement joins TRBV3-1 to TRBJ2-7; perhaps TRBD1 as D (6 bases). V gave up 2 bases and J gave up 1 base, with 9 bases separating them. Looked up from germline, CDR1 is LGHDT and CDR2 is YNNKEL (reference sequence). The CDR3 length is 14 residues. This chain's CDR3 is CASSQPDSSYEQYF. CDR3 coding DNA: TGTGCCAGCAGCCAACCGGACAGTTCCTACGAGCAGTACTTC.

This clonotype was recorded only once. The V call is TRBV4-3, the J call TRBJ2-2, with TRBD1 as a possible D gene (6 bases). Germline assignment: CDR1 LGHNA and CDR2 YSLEER. This CDR3 has 16 amino acids. The V and J ends lost 0 bases and 9 bases respectively, with 17 bases between them. DNA for the CDR3: TGCGCCAGCAGCCAAGATGTGGACAGACATTCCCGGGAGCTGTTTTTT. Its protein product is CASSQDVDRHSRELFF.

The chain carries TRBV15 and TRBJ1-1, with unresolved D. Germline CDR1 and CDR2: LNHNV and YYDKDF (reference sequence). There are 14 residues in the CDR3. The germline V and J ends were trimmed by 0 bases and 10 bases, with 15 bases remaining between them. The CDR3 region is CATSRDQVQAVAFF. CDR3 coding DNA: TGTGCCACCAGCAGAGATCAGGTCCAGGCTGTAGCTTTCTTT. Together with reference TRBV15 and TRBJ1-1, the CDR3 gives the full variable domain: DAMVIQNPRYQVTQFGKPVTLSCSQTLNHNVMYWYQQKSSQAPKLLFHYYDKDFNNEADTPDNFQSRRPNTSFCFLDIRSPGLGDTAMYLCATSRDQVQAVAFFGQGTRLTVV.

The chain couples TRBV2 to TRBJ1-5; 7 nucleotides line up with TRBD1. Trimming took 4 bases from V and 4 from J; bases not matched to a gene: 7. Germline values: CDR1 SNHLY, CDR2 FYNNEI. The CDR3 contains 15 residues. CDR3 DNA sequence: TGTGCCAGCAGTGGTGGACAGGCTTTGAATCAGCCCCAGCATTTT. Translation: CASSGGQALNQPQHF.

This clonotype came up a few times. The chain links TRBV12-3 or TRBV12-4 to TRBJ2-3; D not certain. The germline V and J ends were trimmed by 6 bases and 4 bases, with 20 bases remaining between them. This CDR3 is built from 16 residues. The CDR3 bases are TGTGCCAGCAGCCTTCAAAGACCCCCTTGGCCAGATACGCAGTATTTT. Its protein is CASSLQRPPWPDTQYF.

This clonotype came up many times. The DNA is left out, because the CDR3 cannot be placed on it with certainty; the CDR3 is given as TCRdb lists it. The chain combines TRBV21-1 with TRBJ1-5. TRBV21-1 is a pseudogene. The CDR3 spans 13 residues, counting both ends. The CDR3 loop reads CASWADGNQPQHF.

This clonotype was seen more than once but under ten times. The chain combines TRBV7-2 with TRBJ2-5, with D tentatively TRBD2 (5 bases). Per the germline V gene, CDR1 is SGHTA and CDR2 is FQGNSA. Trimming cost V 6 bases and J 2 bases, with 19 bases left between them. The CDR3 runs to 16 residues. Here the CDR3 DNA reads TGTGCCAGCAGAAATTTGGGCGGGCCCGCGCAAGAGACCCAGTACTTC. Translated: CASRNLGGPAQETQYF.

This clonotype turned up a few times. The V gene is TRBV30, the J gene TRBJ2-1; no firm D call. CDR1 GTSNPN and CDR2 SVGIG come from the germline V gene (reference sequence). Trimming took off 4 bases at V and 8 bases at J, with 0 bases between the two ends. The CDR3 is 8 amino acids. The CDR3 sequence is CAWNEQFF. The CDR3, as DNA: TGTGCCTGGAATGAGCAGTTCTTC.

The chain has TRBV7-2 and TRBJ2-3, with D possibly TRBD1 on 5 matching bases. Trimming left V 5 bases short and J 1 base short, with 13 bases between. The CDR3 has 15 amino acids. Germline CDR1 and CDR2: SGHTA and FQGNSA. This chain's CDR3 is CASSTGHPGTDTQYF. The DNA for the CDR3 is TGTGCCAGCAGCACAGGCCACCCGGGCACAGATACGCAGTATTTT.

This clonotype came up many times. The V call is TRBV10-3, the J call TRBJ2-7; TRBD1 aligns across 10 bases. The CDR3 sequence is 14 residues long. Germline loops: CDR1 ENHRY, CDR2 SYGVKD. The junction had 6 bases not matched to a gene; V was cut back by 6 bases and J by 4 bases. CDR3 nucleotide sequence: TGTGCCATCAGGGTTTCGGGACAGGGGTACGAGCAGTACTTC. Amino acids: CAIRVSGQGYEQYF.

V is TRBV4-1 and J is TRBJ1-1, with no clear D. The CDR3 spans 14 residues. Trimming left V 4 bases short and J 4 bases short, with 13 bases between. Germline CDR1 is MGHRA and CDR2 is YSYEKL. CDR3 protein: CASSLITRVTEAFF. CDR3 in DNA: TGCGCCAGCAGCCTCATAACGCGGGTCACTGAAGCTTTCTTT.

This clonotype was recorded at least ten times. J is TRBJ2-3 and V is TRBV7-2, with D hard to call. The germline gives CDR1 SGHTA, CDR2 FQGNSA. The length of the CDR3 is 13 residues. V lost 2 bases, J lost 5 bases, and 8 bases lay in between. The CDR3 region has the DNA TGTGCCAGCAGCTTACAGCCCGAAGATACGCAGTATTTT. Translation: CASSLQPEDTQYF.

Only a few counts were recorded for this clonotype. As DNA, the CDR3 is TGTGCCAGCAGTCCGGGCGGGGGCCCAGAGACCCAGTACTTC. Protein: CASSPGGGPETQYF. The rearrangement links TRBV6-2 or TRBV6-3 to TRBJ2-5; tentative D call: TRBD2 (7 bases). Germline loops: CDR1 MNHEY, CDR2 SVGEGT. There are 14 residues in the CDR3. Trimming cost V 5 bases and J 4 bases, with 14 bases left between them.